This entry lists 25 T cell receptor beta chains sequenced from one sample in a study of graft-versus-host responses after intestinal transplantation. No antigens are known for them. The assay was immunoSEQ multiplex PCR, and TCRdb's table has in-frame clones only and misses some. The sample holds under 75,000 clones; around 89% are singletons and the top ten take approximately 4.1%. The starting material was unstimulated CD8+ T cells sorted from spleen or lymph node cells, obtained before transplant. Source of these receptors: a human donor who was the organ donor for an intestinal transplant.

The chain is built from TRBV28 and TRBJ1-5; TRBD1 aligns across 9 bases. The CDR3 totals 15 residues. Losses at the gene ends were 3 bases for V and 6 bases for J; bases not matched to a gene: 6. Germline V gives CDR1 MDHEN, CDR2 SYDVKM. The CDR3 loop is CASSFLGQGSQPQHF. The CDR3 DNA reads TGTGCCAGCAGTTTTTTGGGACAGGGTAGTCAGCCCCAGCATTTT. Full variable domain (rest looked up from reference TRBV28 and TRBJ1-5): DVKVTQSSRYLVKRTGEKVFLECVQDMDHENMFWYRQDPGLGLRLIYFSYDVKMKEKGDIPEGYSVSREKKERFSLILESASTNQTSMYLCASSFLGQGSQPQHFGDGTRLSIL.

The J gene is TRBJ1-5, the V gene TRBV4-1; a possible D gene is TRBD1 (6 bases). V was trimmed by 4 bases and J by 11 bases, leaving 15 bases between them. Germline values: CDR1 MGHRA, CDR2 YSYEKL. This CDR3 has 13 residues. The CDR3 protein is CASSPGGRQAQHF. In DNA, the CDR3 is TGCGCCAGCAGCCCCGGGGGGCGACAGGCCCAGCATTTT.

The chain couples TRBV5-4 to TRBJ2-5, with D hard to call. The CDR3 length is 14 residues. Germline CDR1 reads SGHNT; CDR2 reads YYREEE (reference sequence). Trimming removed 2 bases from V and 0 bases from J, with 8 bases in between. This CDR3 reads CASSLPAYQETQYF. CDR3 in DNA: TGTGCCAGCAGCTTACCCGCGTACCAAGAGACCCAGTACTTC. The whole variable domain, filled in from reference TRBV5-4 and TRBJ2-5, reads ETGVTQSPTHLIKTRGQQVTLRCSSQSGHNTVSWYQQALGQGPQFIFQYYREEENGRGNFPPRFSGLQFPNYSSELNVNALELDDSALYLCASSLPAYQETQYFGPGTRLLVL.

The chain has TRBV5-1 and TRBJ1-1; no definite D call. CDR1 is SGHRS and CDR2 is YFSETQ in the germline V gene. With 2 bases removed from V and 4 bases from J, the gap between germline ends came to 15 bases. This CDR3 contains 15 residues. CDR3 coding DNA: TGCGCCAGCAGCTTAATAACAAGAGGGAGCACTGAAGCTTTCTTT. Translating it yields CASSLITRGSTEAFF.

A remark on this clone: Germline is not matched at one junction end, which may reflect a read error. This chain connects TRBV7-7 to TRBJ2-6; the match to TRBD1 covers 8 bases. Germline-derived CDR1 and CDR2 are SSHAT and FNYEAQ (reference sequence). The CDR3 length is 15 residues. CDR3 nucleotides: TGTGCTAGCAGCTCAGGGGGCGCTGGGGCCAACGTCCTGACTTTC. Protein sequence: CASSSGGAGANVLTF.

In DNA form, the CDR3 reads TGTGCCAGCAGCCAATCGACGGGTCGTTACTATGGCTACACCTTC. The encoded protein is CASSQSTGRYYGYTF. V gene TRBV16 combines with J gene TRBJ1-2; D uncertain. CDR1 is KGHSY and CDR2 is FQNENV in the germline V gene. The CDR3 runs to 15 residues. V was trimmed by 0 bases and J by 3 bases, leaving 11 bases between them.

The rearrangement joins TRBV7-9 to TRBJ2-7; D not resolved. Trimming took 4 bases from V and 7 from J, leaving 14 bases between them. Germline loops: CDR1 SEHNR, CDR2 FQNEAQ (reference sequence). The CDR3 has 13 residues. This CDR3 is CASSSARFEEQYV. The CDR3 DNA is TGTGCCAGCAGCTCCGCTCGGTTTGAGGAGCAGTACGTC.

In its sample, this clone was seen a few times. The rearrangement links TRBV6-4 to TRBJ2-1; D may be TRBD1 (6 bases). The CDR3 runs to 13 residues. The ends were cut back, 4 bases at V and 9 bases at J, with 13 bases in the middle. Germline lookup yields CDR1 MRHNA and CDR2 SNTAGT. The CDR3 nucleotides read TGTGCCAGCAGTGCAGGGGAGCGAAGTGAGCAGTTCTTC. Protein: CASSAGERSEQFF.

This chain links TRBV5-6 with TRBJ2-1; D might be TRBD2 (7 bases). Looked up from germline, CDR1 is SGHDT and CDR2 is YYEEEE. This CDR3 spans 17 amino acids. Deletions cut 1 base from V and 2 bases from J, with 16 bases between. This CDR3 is CASSLRVGGATYNEQFF. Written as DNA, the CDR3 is TGTGCCAGCAGCTTGCGTGTGGGGGGGGCCACCTACAATGAGCAGTTCTTC. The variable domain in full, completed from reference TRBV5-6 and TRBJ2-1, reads DAGVTQSPTHLIKTRGQQVTLRCSPKSGHDTVSWYQQALGQGPQFIFQYYEEEERQRGNFPDRFSGHQFPNYSSELNVNALLLGDSALYLCASSLRVGGATYNEQFFGPGTRLTVL.

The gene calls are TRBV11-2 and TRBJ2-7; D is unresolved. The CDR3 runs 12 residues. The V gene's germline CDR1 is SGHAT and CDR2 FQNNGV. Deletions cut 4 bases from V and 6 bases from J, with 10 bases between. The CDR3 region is CASSYRGGEQYV. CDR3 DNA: TGTGCCAGCAGCTATAGAGGTGGCGAGCAGTACGTC.

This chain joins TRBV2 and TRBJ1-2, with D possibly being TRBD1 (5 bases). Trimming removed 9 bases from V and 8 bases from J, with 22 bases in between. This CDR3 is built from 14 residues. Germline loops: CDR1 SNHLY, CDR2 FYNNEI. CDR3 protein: CAREKYRFYLGYTF. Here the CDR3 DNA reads TGTGCCAGAGAGAAATACAGGTTCTATCTCGGCTACACCTTC.

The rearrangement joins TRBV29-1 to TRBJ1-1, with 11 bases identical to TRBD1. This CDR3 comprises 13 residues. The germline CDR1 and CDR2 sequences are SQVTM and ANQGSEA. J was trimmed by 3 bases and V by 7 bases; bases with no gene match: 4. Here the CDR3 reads CSEMGQGDTEAFF. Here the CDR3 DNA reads TGCAGCGAGATGGGACAGGGGGACACTGAAGCTTTCTTT.

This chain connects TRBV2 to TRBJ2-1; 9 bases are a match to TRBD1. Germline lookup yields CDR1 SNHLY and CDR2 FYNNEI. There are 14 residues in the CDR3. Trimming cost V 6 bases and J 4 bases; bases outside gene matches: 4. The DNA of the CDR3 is TGTGCCAGCAGCCCGGGACAGGGATACAATGAGCAGTTCTTC. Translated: CASSPGQGYNEQFF.

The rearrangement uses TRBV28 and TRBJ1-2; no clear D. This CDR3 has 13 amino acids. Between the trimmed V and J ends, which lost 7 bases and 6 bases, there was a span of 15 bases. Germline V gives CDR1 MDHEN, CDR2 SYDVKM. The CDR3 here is CASTLGLNDGYTF. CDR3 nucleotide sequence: TGTGCCAGCACCCTAGGTTTAAACGATGGCTACACCTTC.

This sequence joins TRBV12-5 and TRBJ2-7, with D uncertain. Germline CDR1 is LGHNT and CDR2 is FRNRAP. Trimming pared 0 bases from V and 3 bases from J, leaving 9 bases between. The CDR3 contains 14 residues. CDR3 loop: CASGLVGGGYEQYV. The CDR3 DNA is TGTGCTAGTGGTTTGGTAGGCGGTGGCTACGAGCAGTACGTC.

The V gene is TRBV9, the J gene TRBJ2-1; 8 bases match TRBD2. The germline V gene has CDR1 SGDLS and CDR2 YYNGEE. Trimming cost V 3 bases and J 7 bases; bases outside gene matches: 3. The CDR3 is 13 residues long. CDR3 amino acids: CASSAGGANEQFF. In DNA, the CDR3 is TGTGCCAGCAGCGCCGGGGGGGCGAATGAGCAGTTCTTC.

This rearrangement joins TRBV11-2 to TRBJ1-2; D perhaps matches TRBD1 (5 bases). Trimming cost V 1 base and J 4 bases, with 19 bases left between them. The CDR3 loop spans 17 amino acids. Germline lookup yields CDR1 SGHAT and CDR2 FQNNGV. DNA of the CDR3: TGTGCCAGCAGCTTAGGATCCCCAGGGTTTCGTACCTATGGCTACACCTTC. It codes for CASSLGSPGFRTYGYTF.

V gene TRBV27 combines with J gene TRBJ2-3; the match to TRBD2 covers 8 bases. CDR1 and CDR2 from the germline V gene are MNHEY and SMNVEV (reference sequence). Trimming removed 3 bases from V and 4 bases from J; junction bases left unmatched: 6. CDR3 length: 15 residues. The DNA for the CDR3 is TGTGCCAGCAGTTTTGTCGGGGGGGGCGCAGATACGCAGTATTTT. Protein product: CASSFVGGGADTQYF.

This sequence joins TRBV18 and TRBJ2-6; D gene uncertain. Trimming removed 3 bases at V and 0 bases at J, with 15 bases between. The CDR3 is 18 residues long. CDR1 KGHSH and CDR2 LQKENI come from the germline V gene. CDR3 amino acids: CASSPSALLSSGANVLTF. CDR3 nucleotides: TGTGCCAGCTCACCTTCTGCCTTGCTCAGCTCTGGGGCCAACGTCCTGACTTTC. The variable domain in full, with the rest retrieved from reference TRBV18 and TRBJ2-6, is NAGVMQNPRHLVRRRGQEARLRCSPMKGHSHVYWYRQLPEEGLKFMVYLQKENIIDESGMPKERFSAEFPKEGPSILRIQQVVRGDSAAYFCASSPSALLSSGANVLTFGAGSRLTVL.

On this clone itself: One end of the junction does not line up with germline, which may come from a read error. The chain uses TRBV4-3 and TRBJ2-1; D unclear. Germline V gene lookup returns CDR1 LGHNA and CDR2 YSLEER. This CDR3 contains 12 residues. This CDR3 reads CASSQEDNALVF. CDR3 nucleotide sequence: TGCGCCAGCAGCCAAGAAGACAACGCGCTGGTCTTC.

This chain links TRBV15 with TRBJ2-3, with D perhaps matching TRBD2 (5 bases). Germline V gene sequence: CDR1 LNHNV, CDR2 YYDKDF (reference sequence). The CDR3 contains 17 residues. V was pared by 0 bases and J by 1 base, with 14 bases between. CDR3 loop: CATSRDPLVPGTDTQYF. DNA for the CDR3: TGTGCCACCAGCAGAGATCCACTAGTACCAGGCACAGATACGCAGTATTTT.

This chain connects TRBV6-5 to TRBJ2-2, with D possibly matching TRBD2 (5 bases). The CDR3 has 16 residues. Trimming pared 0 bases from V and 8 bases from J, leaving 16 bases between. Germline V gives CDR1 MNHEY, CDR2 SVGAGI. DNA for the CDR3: TGTGCCAGCAGTTACTCGATTACGGAGGTTAGGGGGGAGCTGTTTTTT. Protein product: CASSYSITEVRGELFF.

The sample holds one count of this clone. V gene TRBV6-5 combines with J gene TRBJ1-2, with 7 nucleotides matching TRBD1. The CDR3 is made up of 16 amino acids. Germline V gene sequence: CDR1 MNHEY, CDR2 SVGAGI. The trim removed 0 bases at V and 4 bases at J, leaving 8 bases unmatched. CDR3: CASSYSPGGGGYGYTF. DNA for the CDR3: TGTGCCAGCAGTTACTCCCCAGGGGGAGGCGGCTATGGCTACACCTTC.

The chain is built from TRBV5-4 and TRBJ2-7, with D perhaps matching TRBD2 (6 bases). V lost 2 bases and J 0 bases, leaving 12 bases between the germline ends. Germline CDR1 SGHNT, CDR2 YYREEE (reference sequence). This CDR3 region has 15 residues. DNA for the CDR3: TGTGCCAGCAGCTTAGGGACTTCCCTCTCCTACGAGCAGTACGTC. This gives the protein CASSLGTSLSYEQYV.

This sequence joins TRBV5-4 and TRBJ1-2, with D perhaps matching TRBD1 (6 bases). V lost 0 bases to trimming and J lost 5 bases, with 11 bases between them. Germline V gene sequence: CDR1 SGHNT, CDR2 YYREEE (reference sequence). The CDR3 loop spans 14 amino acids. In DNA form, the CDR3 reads TGTGCCAGCAGCTTGGAGGGGCAGGGGTATGGCTACACCTTC. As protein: CASSLEGQGYGYTF. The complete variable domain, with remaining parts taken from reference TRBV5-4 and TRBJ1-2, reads ETGVTQSPTHLIKTRGQQVTLRCSSQSGHNTVSWYQQALGQGPQFIFQYYREEENGRGNFPPRFSGLQFPNYSSELNVNALELDDSALYLCASSLEGQGYGYTFGSGTRLTVV.